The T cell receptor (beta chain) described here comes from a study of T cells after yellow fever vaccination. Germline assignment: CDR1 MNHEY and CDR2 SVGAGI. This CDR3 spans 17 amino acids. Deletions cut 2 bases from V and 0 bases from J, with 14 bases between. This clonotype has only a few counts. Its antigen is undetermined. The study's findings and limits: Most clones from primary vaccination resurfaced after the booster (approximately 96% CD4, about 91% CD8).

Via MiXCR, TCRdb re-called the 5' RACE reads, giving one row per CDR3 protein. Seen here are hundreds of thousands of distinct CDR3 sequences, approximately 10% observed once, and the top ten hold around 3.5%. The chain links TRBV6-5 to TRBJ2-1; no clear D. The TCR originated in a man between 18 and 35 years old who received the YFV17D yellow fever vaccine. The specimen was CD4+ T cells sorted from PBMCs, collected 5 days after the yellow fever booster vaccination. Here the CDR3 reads CASSYRDPATSYNEQFF. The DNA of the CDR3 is TGTGCCAGCAGTTACCGCGACCCGGCTACCTCCTACAATGAGCAGTTCTTC.